One sample yielded the 15 T cell receptor beta chains listed below, sequenced in a study of blood T cell repertoires in COVID-19. Some clones are missing from TCRdb's copy, which holds only in-frame ones; the method was immunoSEQ multiplex PCR. Altogether roughly 100,000 clones are present, roughly nine tenths being singletons, with the ten largest covering under 2.5%. Sequenced material: peripheral blood. The receptors here all came from a man aged 45-65 years with active COVID-19.

This chain connects TRBV19 to TRBJ1-1, with D unresolved. CDR1 is LNHDA and CDR2 is SQIVND in the germline V gene (reference sequence). The length of the CDR3 is 13 residues. V gave up 7 bases and J gave up 1 base, with 10 bases separating them. CDR3 residues: CASTPNRNTEAFF. In DNA form, the CDR3 reads TGTGCCAGTACCCCTAACAGGAACACTGAAGCTTTCTTT.

The V and J genes are TRBV7-8 and TRBJ2-1, with D tentatively TRBD1 (5 bases). Trimming left V 0 bases short and J 6 bases short, with 15 bases between. Germline loops: CDR1 SGHVS, CDR2 FQNEAQ. The CDR3 runs 16 residues. The CDR3 spells CASSLASAGYRNEQFF. The DNA of the CDR3 is TGTGCCAGCAGCTTAGCGTCGGCAGGGTATCGCAATGAGCAGTTCTTC.

The chain couples TRBV14 to TRBJ1-6; 8 nucleotides match TRBD1. Germline-derived CDR1 and CDR2 are SGHDN and FVKESK. The CDR3 runs 14 residues. The trim removed 4 bases at V and 8 bases at J, leaving 4 bases unmatched. The CDR3 DNA reads as TGTGCCAGCAGCCGAGGACAGGGCTATTCACCCCTCCACTTT. Translating gives CASSRGQGYSPLHF. Together with reference TRBV14 and TRBJ1-6, the CDR3 gives the full variable domain: EAGVTQFPSHSVIEKGQTVTLRCDPISGHDNLYWYRRVMGKEIKFLLHFVKESKQDESGMPNNRFLAERTGGTYSTLKVQPAELEDSGVYFCASSRGQGYSPLHFGNGTRLTVT.

The CDR3 reads CATFGTDYGYTF. In DNA form, the CDR3 reads TGTGCCACTTTCGGTACGGACTATGGCTACACCTTC. The rearrangement uses TRBV15 and TRBJ1-2, with D uncertain. This CDR3 has 12 amino acids. Trimming shortened V by 9 bases and J by 3 bases, and 11 bases separated the two germline ends. CDR1 LNHNV and CDR2 YYDKDF come from the germline V gene (reference sequence).

V is TRBV6-4 and J is TRBJ1-1; TRBD1 matches 11 bases. CDR1 is MRHNA, CDR2 SNTAGT, per germline. V was clipped by 6 bases and J by 7 bases; unmatched bases: 7. This CDR3 has 14 amino acids. The CDR3 DNA reads TGTGCCAGCAGGGGACAGGGGGTGAGTGGTGAAGCTTTCTTT. This encodes CASRGQGVSGEAFF.

This clone has a handful of counts. The chain couples TRBV6-5 to TRBJ2-3, with 7 bases aligning to TRBD2. This CDR3 is 13 amino acids long. V trimming: 7 bases; J trimming: 6 bases; junction bases outside the gene matches: 7. The V gene's germline CDR1 is MNHEY and CDR2 SVGAGI. CDR3 bases: TGTGCCAGCACCAAGCGGGGTGCGGATACGCAGTATTTT. Residues: CASTKRGADTQYF.

The CDR3 DNA follows: TGTGCCACCAGACCCGACAGGAAGAGCTACGAGCAGTACTTC. This encodes CATRPDRKSYEQYF. The chain has TRBV24-1 and TRBJ2-7, with a possible D match to TRBD1 (6 bases). V was cut by 7 bases and J by 3 bases, with 15 bases left in between. CDR3 size: 14 residues. The germline V gene encodes CDR1 KGHDR and CDR2 SFDVKD.

The chain joins TRBV4-2 to TRBJ2-5, with D possibly TRBD2 on 5 matching bases. The CDR3 is made up of 15 amino acids. Per the germline V gene, CDR1 is LGHNA and CDR2 is YNFKEQ. Deletions cut 0 bases from V and 0 bases from J, with 8 bases between. The CDR3 nucleotides are TGTGCCAGCAGCCAAGATCCGGGGTACCAAGAGACCCAGTACTTC. It codes for CASSQDPGYQETQYF.

V is TRBV12-3 or TRBV12-4 and J is TRBJ1-2, with TRBD1 as a possible D gene (6 bases). The CDR3 has 13 residues. V lost 6 bases and J 4 bases, leaving 12 bases between the germline ends. The DNA of the CDR3 is TGTGCCAGCAGCACCCGGGACACCTATGGCTACACCTTC. Translated: CASSTRDTYGYTF.

This clone was observed a few times. The chain recombines TRBV4-2 with TRBJ1-3; D unclear. Germline values: CDR1 LGHNA, CDR2 YNFKEQ. The CDR3 is made up of 15 amino acids. Trimming left V 6 bases short and J 3 bases short, with 15 bases between. The CDR3 nucleotides read TGTGCCAGCAGTCCGGACGCCCGGGGTGGAAACACCATATATTTT. Translating it yields CASSPDARGGNTIYF.

The chain has TRBV19 and TRBJ2-2, with D perhaps matching TRBD2 (6 bases). Germline CDR1 and CDR2: LNHDA and SQIVND (reference sequence). The CDR3 runs to 14 residues. Trimming removed 6 bases at V and 1 base at J, with 9 bases between. This CDR3 is CASSLGGNTGELFF. The CDR3 nucleotides read TGTGCCAGTAGCCTGGGGGGGAACACCGGGGAGCTGTTTTTT.

The rearrangement links TRBV27 to TRBJ1-2, with D hard to call. The CDR3 sequence is 13 residues long. V dropped 6 bases and J dropped 2 bases, with 10 bases sitting between them. Germline V gene data show CDR1 as MNHEY and CDR2 as SMNVEV (reference sequence). The CDR3 DNA is TGTGCCAGCAGGCTCGGGGTGAACTATGGCTACACCTTC. It yields the protein CASRLGVNYGYTF.

The J gene is TRBJ1-4, the V gene TRBV5-1; tentative D call: TRBD1 (6 bases). V was clipped by 0 bases and J by 10 bases, with 13 bases between them. Per the germline V gene, CDR1 is SGHRS and CDR2 is YFSETQ. The CDR3 sequence is 14 residues long. The CDR3 is CASSLGAGAGKLFF. CDR3 coding DNA: TGCGCCAGCAGCTTGGGTGCGGGGGCGGGAAAACTGTTTTTT.

V and J are TRBV13 and TRBJ2-3; 8 positions agree with TRBD2. Trimming cost V 3 bases and J 4 bases; bases outside gene matches: 12. This CDR3 is built from 17 residues. Germline V gives CDR1 PRHDT, CDR2 FYEKMQ (reference sequence). CDR3 sequence: CASSFLAGGSIADTQYF. CDR3 sequence (DNA): TGTGCCAGCAGCTTCCTCGCGGGGGGAAGTATCGCAGATACGCAGTATTTT.

This chain connects TRBV7-2 to TRBJ1-3, with a tentative D call TRBD1 (5 bases). This CDR3 has 15 residues. Between the trimmed V and J ends, which lost 3 bases and 4 bases, there was a span of 13 bases. In germline, CDR1 is SGHTA, CDR2 FQGNSA. CDR3 sequence reads: CASSLPRAEGNTIYF. For the CDR3, the DNA is TGTGCCAGCAGCTTGCCCAGGGCCGAAGGAAACACCATATATTTT.